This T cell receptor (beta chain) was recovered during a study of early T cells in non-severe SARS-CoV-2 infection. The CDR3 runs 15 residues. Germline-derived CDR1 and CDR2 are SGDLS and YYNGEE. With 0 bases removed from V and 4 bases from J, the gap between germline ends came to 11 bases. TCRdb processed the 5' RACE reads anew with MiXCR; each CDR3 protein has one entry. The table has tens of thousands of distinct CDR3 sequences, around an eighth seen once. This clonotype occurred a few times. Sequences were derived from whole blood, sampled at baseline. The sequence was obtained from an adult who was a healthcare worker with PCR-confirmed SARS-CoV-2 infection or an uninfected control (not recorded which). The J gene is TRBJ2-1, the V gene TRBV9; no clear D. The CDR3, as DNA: TGTGCCAGCAGCGTAGTTGCGAACCTTTACAATGAGCAGTTCTTC. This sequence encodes CASSVVANLYNEQFF.